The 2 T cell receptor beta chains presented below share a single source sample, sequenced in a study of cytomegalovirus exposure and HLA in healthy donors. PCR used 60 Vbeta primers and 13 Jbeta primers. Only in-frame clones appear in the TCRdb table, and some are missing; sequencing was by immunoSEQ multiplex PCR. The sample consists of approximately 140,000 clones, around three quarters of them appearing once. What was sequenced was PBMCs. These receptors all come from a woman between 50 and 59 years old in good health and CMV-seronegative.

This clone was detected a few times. The CDR3 loop is CASSLTGDLTEAFF. In DNA form, the CDR3 reads TGCGCCAGCAGCCTGACAGGGGATCTCACTGAAGCTTTCTTT. V usage is TRBV5-1 and J usage is TRBJ1-1; 8 bases agree with TRBD1. Germline V gene sequence: CDR1 SGHRS, CDR2 YFSETQ. The CDR3 extends over 14 amino acids. Germline trimming cut 4 bases from V and 4 bases from J; bases unmatched to any gene: 6.

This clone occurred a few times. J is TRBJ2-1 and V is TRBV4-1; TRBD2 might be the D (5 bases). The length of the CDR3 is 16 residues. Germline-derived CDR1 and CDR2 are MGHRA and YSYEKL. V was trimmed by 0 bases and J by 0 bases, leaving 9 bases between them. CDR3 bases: TGCGCCAGCAGCCAAGAGGTAGGGAGCTCCTACAATGAGCAGTTCTTC. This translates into CASSQEVGSSYNEQFF.